Described below is a single TCR beta chain sequence and its context. Its specificity is not known. One junction end does not reproduce the germline sequence, and a read error may be involved. Germline V gene data show CDR1 as SGHTA and CDR2 as FQGNSA. This CDR3 comprises 18 residues. The TCR library protocol was used to attach unique molecular identifiers. These identifiers were attached to individual cDNA molecules. One entry per CDR3 protein results from TCRdb running MiXCR on the 5' RACE reads. The table includes over 30,000 distinct CDR3 sequences, 5.7% detected once. The entry originates in a study of early T cells in non-severe SARS-CoV-2 infection. The wider study: It was bulk RNA from unsorted whole blood that was sequenced, and the chains were unpaired.

Study results and limitations: VDJdb-based matching was biased toward anti-spike CD8 responses and missed private and CD4 specificities.

The TCR was taken from an adult who was a healthcare worker with PCR-confirmed SARS-CoV-2 infection or an uninfected control (not recorded which). This chain connects TRBV7-2 to TRBJ2-2; 11 positions match TRBD2. Sequenced: whole blood. The CDR3 protein is CASSSSSGRGSNTRELFF. The CDR3 nucleotides read TGTGCCAGCAGCTCTAGTAGCGGGAGGGGCTCGAACACCAGGGAGCTGTTTTTT.